This section outlines one T cell receptor (beta chain) sequence together with its context. Assay used: immunoSEQ multiplex PCR; TCRdb lists only in-frame clones, some missing. The sample comprises about 170,000 clones, around four fifths of which are singletons, and approximately 8% rests with the top ten. The CDR3 consists of 14 residues. Germline trimming cut 3 bases from V and 5 bases from J; bases unmatched to any gene: 2. Germline CDR1 reads KGHSH; CDR2 reads LQKENI. This specimen belongs to a study of blood T cell repertoires in COVID-19. Sequencing was performed on peripheral blood. The sequence was obtained from a woman over 75 with COVID-19, enrolled during active disease. The chain employs TRBV18 and TRBJ1-4, with 8 bases fitting TRBD1. The CDR3 DNA reads TGTGCCAGCTCACCCCCAGGGGGCAATGAAAAACTGTTTTTT. Encoded protein: CASSPPGGNEKLFF.